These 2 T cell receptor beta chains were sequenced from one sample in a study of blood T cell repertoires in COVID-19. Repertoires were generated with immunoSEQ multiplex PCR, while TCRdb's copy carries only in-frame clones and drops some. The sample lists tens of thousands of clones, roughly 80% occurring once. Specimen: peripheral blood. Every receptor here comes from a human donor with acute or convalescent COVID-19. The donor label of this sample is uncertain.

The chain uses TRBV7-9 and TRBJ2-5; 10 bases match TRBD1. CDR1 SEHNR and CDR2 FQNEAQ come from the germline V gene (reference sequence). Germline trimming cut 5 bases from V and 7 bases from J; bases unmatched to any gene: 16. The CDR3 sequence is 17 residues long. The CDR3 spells CASSDRGGKGQGSTQYF. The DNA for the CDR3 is TGTGCCAGCAGCGACAGGGGTGGTAAGGGACAGGGGTCGACCCAGTACTTC.

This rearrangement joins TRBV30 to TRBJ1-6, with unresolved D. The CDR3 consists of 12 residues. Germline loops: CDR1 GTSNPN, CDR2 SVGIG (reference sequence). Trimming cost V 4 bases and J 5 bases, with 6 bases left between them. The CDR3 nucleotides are TGTGCCTGGAATCCTGATAATTCACCCCTCCACTTT. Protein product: CAWNPDNSPLHF.